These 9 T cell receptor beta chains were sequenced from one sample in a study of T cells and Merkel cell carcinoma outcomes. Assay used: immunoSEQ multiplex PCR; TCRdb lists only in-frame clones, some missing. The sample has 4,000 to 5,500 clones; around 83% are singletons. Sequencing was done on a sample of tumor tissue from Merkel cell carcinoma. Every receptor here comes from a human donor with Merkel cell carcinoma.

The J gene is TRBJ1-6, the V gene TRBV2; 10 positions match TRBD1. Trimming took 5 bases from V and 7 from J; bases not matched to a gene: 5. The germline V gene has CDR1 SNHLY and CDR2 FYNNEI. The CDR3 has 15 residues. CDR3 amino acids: CASSPRTGGNSPLHF. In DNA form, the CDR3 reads TGTGCCAGCAGTCCTCGGACAGGGGGGAATTCACCCCTCCACTTT.

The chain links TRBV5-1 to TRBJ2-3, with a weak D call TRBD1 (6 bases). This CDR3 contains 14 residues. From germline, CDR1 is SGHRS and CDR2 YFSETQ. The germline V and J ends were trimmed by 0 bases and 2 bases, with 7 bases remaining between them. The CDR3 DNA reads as TGCGCCAGCAGCTTGGTGGGGGCCACAGATACGCAGTATTTT. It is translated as CASSLVGATDTQYF. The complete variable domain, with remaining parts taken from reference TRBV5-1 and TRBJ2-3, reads KAGVTQTPRYLIKTRGQQVTLSCSPISGHRSVSWYQQTPGQGLQFLFEYFSETQRNKGNFPGRFSGRQFSNSRSEMNVSTLELGDSALYLCASSLVGATDTQYFGPGTRLTVL.

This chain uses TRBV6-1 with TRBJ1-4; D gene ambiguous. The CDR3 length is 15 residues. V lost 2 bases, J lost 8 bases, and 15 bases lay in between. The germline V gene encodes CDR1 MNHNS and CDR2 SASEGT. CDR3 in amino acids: CASSESRDRLEKLFF. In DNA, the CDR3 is TGTGCCAGCAGTGAATCGAGGGATCGTTTAGAAAAACTGTTTTTT.

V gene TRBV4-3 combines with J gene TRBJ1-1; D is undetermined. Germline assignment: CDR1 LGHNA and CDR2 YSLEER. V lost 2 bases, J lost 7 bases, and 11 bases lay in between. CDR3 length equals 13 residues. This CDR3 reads CASSQFSILEAFF. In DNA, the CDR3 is TGCGCCAGCAGCCAATTCTCGATACTTGAAGCTTTCTTT.

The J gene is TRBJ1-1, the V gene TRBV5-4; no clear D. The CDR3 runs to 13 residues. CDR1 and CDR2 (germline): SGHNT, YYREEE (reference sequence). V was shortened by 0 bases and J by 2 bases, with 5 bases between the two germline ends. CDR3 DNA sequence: TGTGCCAGCAGCTTGGACCCTAACACTGAAGCTTTCTTT. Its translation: CASSLDPNTEAFF.

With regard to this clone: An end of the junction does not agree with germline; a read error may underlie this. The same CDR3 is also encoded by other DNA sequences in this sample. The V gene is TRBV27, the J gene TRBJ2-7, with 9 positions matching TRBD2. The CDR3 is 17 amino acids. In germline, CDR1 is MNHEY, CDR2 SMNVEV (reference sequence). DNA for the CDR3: TGTGCCAGCAGTTTATATCTAGAGGCGGGAGGGCTTGAAAAGCAGTATTTC. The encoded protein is CASSLYLEAGGLEKQYF.

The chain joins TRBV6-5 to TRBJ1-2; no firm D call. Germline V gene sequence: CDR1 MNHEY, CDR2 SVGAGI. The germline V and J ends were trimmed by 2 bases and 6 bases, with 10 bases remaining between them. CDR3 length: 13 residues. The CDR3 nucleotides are TGTGCCAGCAGTTACCATAAGGGAGATGGCTACACCTTC. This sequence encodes CASSYHKGDGYTF.

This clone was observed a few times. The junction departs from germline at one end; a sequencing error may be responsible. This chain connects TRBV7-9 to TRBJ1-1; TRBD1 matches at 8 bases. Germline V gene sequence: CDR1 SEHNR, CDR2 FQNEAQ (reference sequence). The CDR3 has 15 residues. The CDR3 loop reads CVSSFPGQGKIEAFF. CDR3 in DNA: TGTGTCAGCAGTTTCCCCGGACAGGGCAAAATCGAAGCTTTCTTT.

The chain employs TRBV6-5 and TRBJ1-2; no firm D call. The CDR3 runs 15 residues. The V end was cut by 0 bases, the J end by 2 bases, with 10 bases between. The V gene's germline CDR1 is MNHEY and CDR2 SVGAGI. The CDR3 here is CASSYSGRKNYGYTF. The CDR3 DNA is TGTGCCAGCAGTTACTCGGGCAGGAAGAACTATGGCTACACCTTC.